One sample yielded the 19 T cell receptor beta chains listed below, sequenced in a study of blood T cell repertoires in COVID-19. TCRdb's table, derived via immunoSEQ multiplex PCR, lists solely in-frame clones and lacks some. The sample shows around 140,000 clones, around 81% of them seen only once. Input material: peripheral blood. The receptors were gathered from an older woman with acute or convalescent COVID-19.

The genes are TRBV10-3 and TRBJ2-7, with TRBD1 matching over 12 bases. Germline V lookup: CDR1 ENHRY, CDR2 SYGVKD. V lost 4 bases, J lost 7 bases, and 8 bases stayed unmatched. This CDR3 contains 15 residues. The CDR3 bases are TGTGCCATCAGTGGGTCGGGACAGGGGGCGGGGGAGCAGTACTTC. It yields the protein CAISGSGQGAGEQYF.

V gene TRBV3-1 (or the pseudogene TRBV3-2) combines with J gene TRBJ2-6, with TRBD1 identical over 8 bases. The CDR3 runs 19 residues. CDR1 LGHDT and CDR2 YNNKEL come from the germline V gene (reference sequence). The ends lost 1 base at V and 2 bases at J; junction bases unmatched: 10. CDR3 amino acids: CASSQGQGATLPGANVLTF. CDR3 sequence (DNA): TGTGCCAGCAGCCAAGGGCAGGGGGCAACTTTGCCTGGGGCCAACGTCCTGACTTTC.

The chain has TRBV30 and TRBJ1-1; TRBD1 is a possible D gene (5 bases). V lost 2 bases and J lost 4, with 14 bases in between. CDR1 GTSNPN and CDR2 SVGIG come from the germline V gene (reference sequence). This CDR3 spans 14 amino acids. The CDR3 DNA sequence: TGTGCCTGGAGTCTCATGGGGGGGAGCACTGAAGCTTTCTTT. Translation gives CAWSLMGGSTEAFF.

This rearrangement joins TRBV9 to TRBJ2-1, with TRBD2 matching over 9 bases. Trimming removed 0 bases from V and 7 bases from J; junction bases left unmatched: 8. The CDR3 totals 16 residues. Per germline, CDR1 SGDLS and CDR2 YYNGEE. The CDR3 sequence: CASSVAPTSGQNEQFF. The CDR3 bases are TGTGCCAGCAGCGTAGCCCCCACTAGCGGGCAGAATGAGCAGTTCTTC.

V usage is TRBV28 and J usage is TRBJ2-5; 12 bases align to TRBD2. V trimming: 3 bases; J trimming: 5 bases; junction bases outside the gene matches: 7. This CDR3 region has 16 residues. The V gene's germline CDR1 is MDHEN and CDR2 SYDVKM. The CDR3: CASSLGGLAGTETQYF. CDR3 DNA: TGTGCCAGCAGTTTGGGTGGACTAGCGGGGACCGAGACCCAGTACTTC.

This clone was seen only once. J is TRBJ2-3 and V is TRBV7-9, with TRBD2 as a possible D gene (5 bases). Trimming stripped 4 bases from V and 11 bases from J, with 10 bases between. The CDR3 totals 11 residues. Germline V gives CDR1 SEHNR, CDR2 FQNEAQ (reference sequence). The CDR3 DNA reads TGTGCCAGCAGCTCGTCCGGGAAGCAGTATTTT. It yields the protein CASSSSGKQYF.

The J gene is TRBJ2-7, the V gene TRBV3-1 (or the pseudogene TRBV3-2); D gene ambiguous. V was clipped by 0 bases and J by 6 bases, with 9 bases between them. The CDR3 extends over 13 amino acids. The V gene's germline CDR1 is LGHDT and CDR2 YNNKEL (reference sequence). As DNA, the CDR3 is TGTGCCAGCAGCCAAGATTCTCGTGTCGAGCAGTACTTC. This encodes CASSQDSRVEQYF.

A few counts support this clone. The chain carries TRBV7-2 and TRBJ2-2; TRBD2 agrees at 11 bases. This CDR3 contains 17 residues. CDR1 SGHTA and CDR2 FQGNSA come from the germline V gene. Trimming cost V 4 bases and J 1 base; bases outside gene matches: 5. The CDR3 region has the DNA TGTGCCAGCAGCTCCCGTGGACTAGCGGGGAACACCGGGGAGCTGTTTTTT. Its translation is CASSSRGLAGNTGELFF. The entire variable domain, with the rest obtained from reference TRBV7-2 and TRBJ2-2, is as follows: GAGVSQSPSNKVTEKGKDVELRCDPISGHTALYWYRQSLGQGLEFLIYFQGNSAPDKSGLPSDRFSAERTGGSVSTLTIQRTQQEDSAVYLCASSSRGLAGNTGELFFGEGSRLTVL.

J is TRBJ2-7 and V is TRBV18, with D perhaps TRBD1 (5 bases). CDR1 and CDR2 from the germline V gene are KGHSH and LQKENI. Between the trimmed V and J ends, which lost 6 bases and 3 bases, there was a span of 12 bases. CDR3 size: 13 residues. CDR3 sequence: CASSLGQDYEQYF. CDR3 DNA: TGTGCCAGCTCCCTGGGGCAGGACTACGAGCAGTACTTC. The full variable domain, in which reference TRBV18 and TRBJ2-7 provide the parts outside the CDR3, is NAGVMQNPRHLVRRRGQEARLRCSPMKGHSHVYWYRQLPEEGLKFMVYLQKENIIDESGMPKERFSAEFPKEGPSILRIQQVVRGDSAAYFCASSLGQDYEQYFGPGTRLTVT.

The chain couples TRBV19 to TRBJ2-1; maybe TRBD2 (5 bases). CDR1 and CDR2 from the germline V gene are LNHDA and SQIVND (reference sequence). The CDR3 totals 16 residues. The V end lost 4 bases, the J end lost 3 bases, and 16 bases lay between the germline ends. CDR3 bases: TGTGCCAGTAGTACCCCGACCCGGAGGAGCTACAATGAGCAGTTCTTC. It is translated as CASSTPTRRSYNEQFF.

The rearrangement links TRBV5-4 to TRBJ1-2; no reliable D call. This CDR3 is 15 amino acids long. The germline V gene encodes CDR1 SGHNT and CDR2 YYREEE (reference sequence). Trimming shortened V by 0 bases and J by 4 bases, and 13 bases separated the two germline ends. The DNA for the CDR3 is TGTGCCAGCAGCTTGGTGGGTGGGGAGGGCTATGGCTACACCTTC. Protein sequence: CASSLVGGEGYGYTF.

The rearrangement uses TRBV28 and TRBJ1-1; TRBD1 aligns across 8 bases. V gave up 5 bases and J gave up 10 bases; unmatched junction bases: 15. CDR1 is MDHEN and CDR2 is SYDVKM in the germline V gene. The CDR3 is 15 residues long. The CDR3 loop is CASSTLGQGGWGAFF. CDR3 nucleotide sequence: TGTGCCAGCAGTACTTTAGGACAGGGAGGATGGGGAGCTTTCTTT.

The rearrangement uses TRBV7-2 and TRBJ2-7; 13 bases map to TRBD2. The CDR3 has 14 residues. The germline gives CDR1 SGHTA, CDR2 FQGNSA. Trimming took 6 bases from V and 4 from J; bases not matched to a gene: 3. The CDR3 protein is CASRGTSGKYEQYF. CDR3 DNA sequence: TGTGCCAGCAGAGGGACTAGCGGGAAGTACGAGCAGTACTTC. Combining the CDR3 with reference TRBV7-2 and TRBJ2-7 gives the whole variable domain GAGVSQSPSNKVTEKGKDVELRCDPISGHTALYWYRQSLGQGLEFLIYFQGNSAPDKSGLPSDRFSAERTGGSVSTLTIQRTQQEDSAVYLCASRGTSGKYEQYFGPGTRLTVT.

As DNA, the CDR3 is TGTGCCAGCAGCTTAGAGGGGCTGAGCTACGAGCAGTACTTC. This gives the protein CASSLEGLSYEQYF. This sequence joins TRBV11-1 and TRBJ2-7; D may be TRBD1 (5 bases). Between the trimmed V and J ends, which lost 1 base and 3 bases, there was a span of 10 bases. The CDR3 length is 14 residues. Germline loops: CDR1 SGHAT, CDR2 FQDESV (reference sequence).

V and J are TRBV5-6 and TRBJ2-5; 10 positions agree with TRBD1. Germline CDR1 SGHDT, CDR2 YYEEEE. The CDR3 length is 15 residues. The ends lost 2 bases at V and 5 bases at J; junction bases unmatched: 6. The DNA for the CDR3 is TGTGCCAGCAGCTTAGGGACAGGGGAGCCGGAGACCCAGTACTTC. Amino acid sequence: CASSLGTGEPETQYF.

The chain joins TRBV4-1 to TRBJ1-1, with D possibly being TRBD1 (6 bases). The CDR3 has 13 amino acids. Per the germline V gene, CDR1 is MGHRA and CDR2 is YSYEKL. V was pared by 1 base and J by 4 bases, with 7 bases between. The CDR3 loop reads CASSQVGATEAFF. For the CDR3, the DNA is TGCGCCAGCAGCCAAGTGGGGGCCACTGAAGCTTTCTTT.

This clone was seen a few times. The chain couples TRBV10-3 to TRBJ2-1; D perhaps matches TRBD1 (6 bases). Between the trimmed V and J ends, which lost 2 bases and 7 bases, there was a span of 18 bases. The germline gives CDR1 ENHRY, CDR2 SYGVKD. This CDR3 comprises 16 residues. CDR3 amino acids: CAISELSRTVGNEQFF. CDR3 coding DNA: TGTGCCATCAGTGAGCTATCAAGGACAGTGGGAAATGAGCAGTTCTTC.

This chain uses TRBV5-1 with TRBJ1-2, with TRBD1 matching over 8 bases. The trim removed 9 bases at V and 3 bases at J, leaving 7 bases unmatched. The CDR3 totals 13 residues. CDR1 and CDR2 (germline): SGHRS, YFSETQ. The CDR3 nucleotides read TGCGCCACAGTGGACAGGGCCCACTATGGCTACACCTTC. Translation gives CATVDRAHYGYTF.

The genes are TRBV4-3 and TRBJ1-4; tentative D call: TRBD1 (5 bases). Between the trimmed V and J ends, which lost 3 bases and 3 bases, there was a span of 14 bases. This CDR3 region has 16 residues. CDR1 is LGHNA, CDR2 YSLEER, per germline. The CDR3 coding sequence is TGCGCCAGCAGCCAGGACCGGGGGAGGCCTAATGAAAAACTGTTTTTT. It codes for CASSQDRGRPNEKLFF.